The rows below give T cell receptor beta chains drawn from one sample of a study of blood T cell repertoires in COVID-19. TCRdb's copy holds only in-frame clones and misses some; the assay was immunoSEQ multiplex PCR. The sample includes some 160,000 clones, more than 65% of them seen just once. Sample: peripheral blood. These receptors came from a woman aged 80 or over with acute or convalescent COVID-19. Each CDR3 is given with its conserved first and last residue. Each record gives: clone size, D gene, J gene, V gene, CDR3 protein, CDR3 DNA. A D gene is named only where the DNA matches it firmly. Rows give clone size only sometimes, using once, few, many, or a class for an expanded clone.

abundance: -
d_gene: TRBD1
j_gene: TRBJ1-1
v_gene: TRBV6-2/TRBV6-3
CDR3aa: CASSLVDRARVFAFF
CDR3nt: TGTGCCAGCAGTCTCGTCGACAGGGCCCGGGTTTTCGCTTTCTTT

abundance: -
d_gene: -
j_gene: TRBJ1-1
v_gene: TRBV5-1
CDR3aa: CASSLLTGAEAFF
CDR3nt: TGCGCCAGCAGCTTGCTAACGGGGGCTGAAGCTTTCTTT

abundance: -
d_gene: TRBD1
j_gene: TRBJ2-7
v_gene: TRBV18
CDR3aa: CASSPTQGTGYEQYF
CDR3nt: TGTGCCAGCTCACCAACACAGGGGACGGGCTACGAGCAGTACTTC

abundance: -
d_gene: TRBD1
j_gene: TRBJ1-6
v_gene: TRBV4-1
CDR3aa: CASSQPGQGRNSPLHF
CDR3nt: TGCGCCAGCAGCCAACCGGGACAGGGGCGAAATTCACCCCTCCACTTT

abundance: -
d_gene: TRBD1
j_gene: TRBJ2-7
v_gene: TRBV7-9
CDR3aa: CASSFDRGSYEQYF
CDR3nt: TGTGCCAGCAGCTTTGACAGGGGATCTTACGAGCAGTACTTC

abundance: -
d_gene: -
j_gene: TRBJ2-1
v_gene: TRBV6-4
CDR3aa: CASSDEAGINEQFF
CDR3nt: TGTGCCAGCAGTGACGAGGCGGGAATAAATGAGCAGTTCTTC

abundance: -
d_gene: TRBD1
j_gene: TRBJ1-6
v_gene: TRBV28
CDR3aa: CASENGQDNSGISLHF
CDR3nt: TGTGCCAGCGAAAACGGACAGGACAACTCTGGTATTTCCCTCCACTTT

abundance: few
d_gene: TRBD1
j_gene: TRBJ1-5
v_gene: TRBV5-8
CDR3aa: CASSRGQGWSNQPQHF
CDR3nt: TGTGCCAGCAGTCGGGGACAGGGGTGGAGCAATCAGCCCCAGCATTTT

abundance: -
d_gene: -
j_gene: TRBJ2-1
v_gene: TRBV2
CDR3aa: CASSVSASYNEQFF
CDR3nt: TGTGCCAGCAGTGTTAGCGCCTCCTACAATGAGCAGTTCTTC

abundance: -
d_gene: -
j_gene: TRBJ1-1
v_gene: TRBV6-5
CDR3aa: CASHPEALRTEAFF
CDR3nt: TGTGCCAGCCATCCGGAAGCCCTGAGGACTGAAGCTTTCTTT

abundance: -
d_gene: TRBD1
j_gene: TRBJ1-2
v_gene: TRBV5-1
CDR3aa: CASSLGTGYSNYGYTF
CDR3nt: TGCGCCAGCAGCTTGGGGACAGGGTACTCTAACTATGGCTACACCTTC

abundance: -
d_gene: -
j_gene: TRBJ1-2
v_gene: TRBV5-1
CDR3aa: CASSSTLDSRYGYTF
CDR3nt: TGCGCCAGCAGCTCAACTCTCGACAGTCGCTATGGCTACACCTTC

abundance: once
d_gene: -
j_gene: TRBJ2-5
v_gene: TRBV11-1
CDR3aa: CASSLALRVQETQYF
CDR3nt: TGTGCCAGCAGCTTAGCGCTCCGGGTTCAAGAGACCCAGTACTTC

abundance: -
d_gene: TRBD2
j_gene: TRBJ2-3
v_gene: TRBV7-8
CDR3aa: CASSRRLAGGADTQYF
CDR3nt: TGTGCCAGCAGCCGTCGACTAGCGGGGGGGGCAGATACGCAGTATTTT

abundance: -
d_gene: -
j_gene: TRBJ1-5
v_gene: TRBV12-3/TRBV12-4
CDR3aa: CASSETGNQPQHF
CDR3nt: TGTGCCAGCAGTGAGACAGGCAATCAGCCCCAGCATTTT

abundance: -
d_gene: -
j_gene: TRBJ2-1
v_gene: TRBV2
CDR3aa: CASSDRRAGSSEQFF
CDR3nt: TGTGCCAGCAGTGACCGGAGGGCTGGAAGCTCTGAGCAGTTCTTC

abundance: few
d_gene: -
j_gene: TRBJ2-2
v_gene: TRBV4-2
CDR3aa: CASSQLFSYTGELFF
CDR3nt: TGTGCCAGCAGCCAATTATTTAGTTATACCGGGGAGCTGTTTTTT

abundance: -
d_gene: TRBD1
j_gene: TRBJ1-1
v_gene: TRBV28
CDR3aa: CASSLTGGFAAFF
CDR3nt: TGTGCCAGCAGCCTGACAGGGGGCTTCGCAGCTTTCTTT

abundance: -
d_gene: TRBD1
j_gene: TRBJ2-7
v_gene: TRBV10-2
CDR3aa: CASSESGTGGYEQYF
CDR3nt: TGCGCCAGCAGTGAGTCCGGGACAGGGGGCTACGAGCAGTACTTC

abundance: few
d_gene: -
j_gene: TRBJ2-1
v_gene: TRBV7-9
CDR3aa: CASSVDNYNEQFF
CDR3nt: TGTGCCAGCAGCGTGGACAACTACAATGAGCAGTTCTTC

abundance: -
d_gene: -
j_gene: TRBJ1-1
v_gene: TRBV12-3/TRBV12-4
CDR3aa: CASRKGQNTEAFF
CDR3nt: TGTGCCAGCAGGAAGGGACAGAACACTGAAGCTTTCTTT

abundance: -
d_gene: -
j_gene: TRBJ2-3
v_gene: TRBV5-1
CDR3aa: CASSLAQGADTQYF
CDR3nt: TGCGCCAGCAGCTTGGCACAGGGTGCAGATACGCAGTATTTT

abundance: -
d_gene: -
j_gene: TRBJ1-5
v_gene: TRBV6-6
CDR3aa: CASIEDGRGQPQHF
CDR3nt: TGTGCCAGCATCGAGGACGGACGGGGGCAGCCCCAGCATTTT

abundance: -
d_gene: TRBD2
j_gene: TRBJ2-2
v_gene: TRBV4-2
CDR3aa: CASSQASGGAEGELFF
CDR3nt: TGTGCCAGCAGCCAAGCTAGCGGGGGGGCTGAGGGGGAGCTGTTTTTT

abundance: -
d_gene: -
j_gene: TRBJ1-5
v_gene: TRBV7-2
CDR3aa: CASSLGRRDQPQHF
CDR3nt: TGTGCCAGCAGCTTAGGCAGGAGGGATCAGCCCCAGCATTTT

abundance: -
d_gene: -
j_gene: TRBJ2-2
v_gene: TRBV2
CDR3aa: CASLALTGTWELFF
CDR3nt: TGTGCCAGCCTAGCCCTCACCGGAACCTGGGAGCTGTTTTTT

abundance: few
d_gene: -
j_gene: TRBJ1-2
v_gene: TRBV19
CDR3aa: CASRDSTGLYGYTF
CDR3nt: TGTGCCAGTAGGGACAGCACTGGGCTCTATGGCTACACCTTC

abundance: -
d_gene: -
j_gene: TRBJ2-1
v_gene: TRBV30
CDR3aa: CAWRGAPGYNEQFF
CDR3nt: TGTGCCTGGAGGGGTGCGCCAGGTTACAATGAGCAGTTCTTC

abundance: -
d_gene: -
j_gene: TRBJ2-7
v_gene: TRBV2
CDR3aa: CASIGQTYEQYF
CDR3nt: TGTGCCAGCATCGGACAGACTTACGAGCAGTACTTC

abundance: few
d_gene: TRBD1
j_gene: TRBJ2-6
v_gene: TRBV28
CDR3aa: CASSSLGTGVTGANVLTF
CDR3nt: TGTGCCAGCAGTTCACTTGGAACAGGGGTAACGGGGGCCAACGTCCTGACTTTC

abundance: few
d_gene: TRBD2
j_gene: TRBJ2-5
v_gene: TRBV7-9
CDR3aa: CASSSWTSGEDSEYF
CDR3nt: TGTGCCAGCAGCTCCTGGACTAGCGGGGAGGACTCAGAGTACTTC

abundance: few
d_gene: -
j_gene: TRBJ1-1
v_gene: TRBV6-5
CDR3aa: CASSYSGGADTEAFF
CDR3nt: TGTGCCAGCAGTTACTCGGGGGGTGCGGACACTGAAGCTTTCTTT